Shown below are 6 T cell receptor beta chains from a single sample sequenced in a study of blood T cell repertoires in COVID-19. Clones were sequenced by immunoSEQ multiplex PCR, and TCRdb holds only the in-frame ones, with some missing. The sample lists 100,000 to 150,000 clones; roughly 88% were seen once. The sequenced material came from peripheral blood. These receptors all stem from an elderly woman with acute or convalescent COVID-19.

In DNA, the CDR3 is TGTGCCACCCAACCTCGGGGGGTTCAGTCACCCCTCCACTTT. This encodes CATQPRGVQSPLHF. The gene calls are TRBV10-3 and TRBJ1-6; possible D gene TRBD1, 5 bases. V was cut by 10 bases and J by 10 bases, with 20 bases left in between. Germline V gene data show CDR1 as ENHRY and CDR2 as SYGVKD. This CDR3 is 14 amino acids long.

The chain has TRBV12-3 or TRBV12-4 and TRBJ1-1, with D tentatively TRBD1 (5 bases). The CDR3 covers 11 residues. The ends were cut back, 7 bases at V and 7 bases at J, with 10 bases in the middle. The CDR3 loop reads CASTIDSEAFF. The CDR3, as DNA: TGTGCCAGCACCATTGACAGTGAAGCTTTCTTT.

The V call is TRBV7-2, the J call TRBJ2-2, with 7 bases matching TRBD1. This CDR3 region has 15 residues. After removal of 6 bases from V and 0 bases from J, the junction contained 4 bases not matched to a gene. Germline loops: CDR1 SGHTA, CDR2 FQGNSA. The chain's CDR3 is CASRRDRSNTGELFF. CDR3 nucleotide sequence: TGTGCCAGCAGAAGGGACAGATCGAACACCGGGGAGCTGTTTTTT.

The chain recombines TRBV11-1 with TRBJ1-2; D is uncertain. Germline V lookup: CDR1 SGHAT, CDR2 FQDESV (reference sequence). Trimming removed 4 bases from V and 2 bases from J, with 14 bases in between. There are 15 residues in the CDR3. The CDR3 DNA sequence: TGTGCCAGCAGCTCACCTACACGGGGAAACTATGGCTACACCTTC. As protein: CASSSPTRGNYGYTF.

The gene calls are TRBV5-1 and TRBJ1-4; 7 bases agree with TRBD1. V shed 4 bases and J 8 bases; nucleotides not matched to a gene: 8. Per the germline V gene, CDR1 is SGHRS and CDR2 is YFSETQ. This CDR3 is 14 amino acids long. The CDR3 region is CASSEQGQAEKLFF. The CDR3 region has the DNA TGCGCCAGCAGCGAACAGGGGCAGGCGGAAAAACTGTTTTTT.

This chain connects TRBV2 to TRBJ2-1; tentatively, D is TRBD1 (6 bases). The germline CDR1 and CDR2 sequences are SNHLY and FYNNEI. V lost 6 bases to trimming and J lost 4 bases, with 16 bases between them. CDR3 length: 15 amino acids. The CDR3 region is CASRFTGTSYNEQFF. Here the CDR3 DNA reads TGTGCCAGCAGGTTCACCGGGACATCATACAATGAGCAGTTCTTC.